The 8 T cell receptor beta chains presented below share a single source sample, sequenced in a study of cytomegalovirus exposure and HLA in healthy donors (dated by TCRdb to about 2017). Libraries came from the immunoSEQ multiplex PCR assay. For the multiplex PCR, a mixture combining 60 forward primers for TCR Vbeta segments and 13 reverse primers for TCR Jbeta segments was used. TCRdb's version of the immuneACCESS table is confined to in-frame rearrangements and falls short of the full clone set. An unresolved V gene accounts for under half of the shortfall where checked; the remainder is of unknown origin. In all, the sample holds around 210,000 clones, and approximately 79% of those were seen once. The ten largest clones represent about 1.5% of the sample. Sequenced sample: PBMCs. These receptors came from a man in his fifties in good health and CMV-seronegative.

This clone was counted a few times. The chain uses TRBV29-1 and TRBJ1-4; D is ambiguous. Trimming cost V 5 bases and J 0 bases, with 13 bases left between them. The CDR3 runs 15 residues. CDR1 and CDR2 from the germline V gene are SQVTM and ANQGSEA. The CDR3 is CSVRGQYATNEKLFF. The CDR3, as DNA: TGCAGCGTTCGAGGGCAGTACGCAACTAATGAAAAACTGTTTTTT.

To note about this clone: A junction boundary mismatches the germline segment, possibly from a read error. The CDR3 DNA reads TGTTCCAGCAGCCCCCCATCACATAAACCGGGACAGACCTTCTACGAGCAGTACTTC. Amino acids: CSSSPPSHKPGQTFYEQYF. The V and J genes are TRBV7-9 and TRBJ2-7; 7 nucleotides align to TRBD1. Germline values: CDR1 SEHNR, CDR2 FQNEAQ (reference sequence). This CDR3 has 19 residues.

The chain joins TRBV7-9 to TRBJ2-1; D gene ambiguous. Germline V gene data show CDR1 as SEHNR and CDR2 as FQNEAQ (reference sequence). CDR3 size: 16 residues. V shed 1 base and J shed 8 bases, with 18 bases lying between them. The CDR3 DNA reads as TGTGCCAGCAGCTTAGAGGAGACCACGGTTGGAGATGAGCAGTTCTTC. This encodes CASSLEETTVGDEQFF.

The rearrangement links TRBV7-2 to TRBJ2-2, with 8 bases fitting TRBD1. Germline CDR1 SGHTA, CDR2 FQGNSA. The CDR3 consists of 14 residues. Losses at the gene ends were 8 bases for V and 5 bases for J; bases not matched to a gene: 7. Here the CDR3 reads CASAGQGFTGELFF. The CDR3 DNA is TGTGCCAGCGCTGGACAGGGCTTTACCGGGGAGCTGTTTTTT.

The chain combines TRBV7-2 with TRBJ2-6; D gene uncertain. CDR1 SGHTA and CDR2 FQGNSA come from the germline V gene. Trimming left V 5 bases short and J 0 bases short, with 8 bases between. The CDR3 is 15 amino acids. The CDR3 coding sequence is TGTGCCAGCAGCAAGACGGGCTCTGGGGCCAACGTCCTGACTTTC. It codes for CASSKTGSGANVLTF.

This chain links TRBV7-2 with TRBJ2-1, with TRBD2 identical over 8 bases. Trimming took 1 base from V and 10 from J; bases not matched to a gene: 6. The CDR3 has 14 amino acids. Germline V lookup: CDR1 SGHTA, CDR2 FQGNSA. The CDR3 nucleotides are TGTGCCAGCAGCTTAGAGGGAGCGGGGGCCGAGCAGTTCTTC. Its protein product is CASSLEGAGAEQFF.

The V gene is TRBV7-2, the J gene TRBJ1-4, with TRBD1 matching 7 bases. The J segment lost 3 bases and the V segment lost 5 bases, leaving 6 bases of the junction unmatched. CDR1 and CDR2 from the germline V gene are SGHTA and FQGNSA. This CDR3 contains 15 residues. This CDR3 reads CASSQGVQANEKLFF. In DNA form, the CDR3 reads TGTGCCAGCAGCCAGGGGGTTCAGGCTAATGAAAAACTGTTTTTT.

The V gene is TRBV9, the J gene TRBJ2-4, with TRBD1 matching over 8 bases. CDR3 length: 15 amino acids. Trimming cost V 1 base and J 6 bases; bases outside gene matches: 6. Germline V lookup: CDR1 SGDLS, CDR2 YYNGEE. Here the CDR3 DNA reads TGTGCCAGCAGCGTAAAAGGCGGGACAGGAAACATTCAGTACTTC. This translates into CASSVKGGTGNIQYF.